This TCR beta chain derives from a study of early T cells in non-severe SARS-CoV-2 infection. Researchers tagged individual cDNA molecules with unique molecular identifiers. TCRdb processed the 5' RACE reads anew with MiXCR; each CDR3 protein has one entry. This sample carries about 66,000 distinct CDR3 sequences, roughly an eighth of them seen once, and the ten largest clones take roughly 8.7%. This clonotype was detected only a few times. The antigen is not known. Whole-study findings and limits: VDJdb matching favored anti-spike CD8 responses, missing private and CD4 specificities.

Losses at the gene ends were 4 bases for V and 6 bases for J; bases not matched to a gene: 7. The CDR3 is 15 amino acids. The chain combines TRBV12-3 or TRBV12-4 with TRBJ1-5; TRBD1 aligns across 9 bases. Source material: whole blood. This clonotype originated in an adult who was a healthcare worker with PCR-confirmed SARS-CoV-2 infection or an uninfected control (not recorded which). The CDR3 sequence: CASSYETGGFQPQHF. The CDR3 DNA reads TGTGCCAGCAGTTACGAAACAGGGGGCTTTCAGCCCCAGCATTTT.